This TCR beta chain emerged from a study of cytomegalovirus exposure and HLA in healthy donors. Germline loops: CDR1 LNHDA, CDR2 SQIVND (reference sequence). V was trimmed by 6 bases and J by 6 bases, leaving 19 bases between them. This CDR3 is built from 15 residues. Study conclusions and caveats: There were a few CMV-associated chains whose specificity for CMV antigens was confirmed in vitro.

About this clone: Its antigen is still unknown.

The PCR used 60 Vbeta and 13 Jbeta primers. Data came from immunoSEQ multiplex PCR; TCRdb stores just in-frame clones and leaves some out. The sample shows 170,000 or so clones, 80% of them seen only once. Material for sequencing was PBMCs. The TCR was taken from a boy under 18 in good health and CMV-seronegative. This rearrangement joins TRBV19 to TRBJ2-3; weak D call: TRBD1 (6 bases). CDR3 loop: CASSPRGRVMDTQYF. CDR3 nucleotide sequence: TGTGCCAGTAGCCCCAGGGGCAGGGTGATGGATACGCAGTATTTT.